The rows below give T cell receptor beta chains drawn from one sample of a study of metastatic and nonmetastatic thyroid tumors. Through MiXCR, TCRdb re-clonotyped the PCR reads. The table lists about 85,000 clones, 8% to 9.5% of them singletons. Input material: blood. These receptors were taken from a female donor with papillary thyroid cancer or a benign thyroid nodule (not recorded which). Some clones in this sample may be carry-over from other donors' samples. Both conserved end residues are part of each CDR3. The D gene is left open where the match is weak. Some rows mark clone size as missing; the rest say once, few, many or name a class of expanded clone.

D,V,J,size,CDR3,DNA
TRBD2,TRBV7-2,TRBJ2-5,many,CASSSTSGGAGETQYF,TGTGCCAGCAGCTCAACTAGCGGGGGGGCCGGAGAGACCCAGTACTTC
NA,TRBV6-5,TRBJ1-1,medium-sized,CASSYLGSTEAFF,TGTGCCAGCAGTTACTTAGGGAGCACTGAAGCTTTCTTT
NA,TRBV20-1,TRBJ2-7,NA,CSARGAEQYF,TGCAGTGCCAGAGGCGCCGAGCAGTACTTC
TRBD2,TRBV6-4,TRBJ2-2,many,CASSELAGGTGELFF,TGTGCCAGCAGTGAATTAGCGGGGGGCACCGGGGAGCTGTTTTTT
NA,TRBV30,TRBJ2-1,few,CAWSARDGYNEQFF,TGTGCCTGGAGTGCCCGGGACGGATACAATGAGCAGTTCTTC
NA,TRBV7-6,TRBJ1-1,many,CASRSTVNGEAFF,TGTGCCAGCAGATCGACAGTAAACGGTGAAGCTTTCTTT
TRBD1,TRBV6-1,TRBJ2-7,many,CASRPTGGRGYEQYF,TGTGCCAGCAGACCTACAGGGGGCCGGGGCTACGAGCAGTACTTC
NA,TRBV6-1,TRBJ2-2,many,CASSELPGGSTGELFF,TGTGCCAGCAGTGAGCTGCCAGGTGGAAGCACCGGGGAGCTGTTTTTT
NA,TRBV7-6,TRBJ2-7,many,CASSSRSSYEQYF,TGTGCCAGCAGCTCCAGAAGCTCCTACGAGCAGTACTTC
TRBD1,TRBV5-1,TRBJ2-7,many,CASSQGQGTYEQYF,TGCGCCAGCAGCCAAGGACAGGGGACCTACGAGCAGTACTTC
NA,TRBV11-2,TRBJ2-5,many,CASSPRVVETQYF,TGTGCCAGCAGCCCGAGGGTGGTGGAGACCCAGTACTTC
NA,TRBV19,TRBJ1-5,many,CASSIAGALEGNQPQHF,TGTGCCAGTAGTATAGCAGGGGCCCTGGAGGGCAATCAGCCCCAGCATTTT